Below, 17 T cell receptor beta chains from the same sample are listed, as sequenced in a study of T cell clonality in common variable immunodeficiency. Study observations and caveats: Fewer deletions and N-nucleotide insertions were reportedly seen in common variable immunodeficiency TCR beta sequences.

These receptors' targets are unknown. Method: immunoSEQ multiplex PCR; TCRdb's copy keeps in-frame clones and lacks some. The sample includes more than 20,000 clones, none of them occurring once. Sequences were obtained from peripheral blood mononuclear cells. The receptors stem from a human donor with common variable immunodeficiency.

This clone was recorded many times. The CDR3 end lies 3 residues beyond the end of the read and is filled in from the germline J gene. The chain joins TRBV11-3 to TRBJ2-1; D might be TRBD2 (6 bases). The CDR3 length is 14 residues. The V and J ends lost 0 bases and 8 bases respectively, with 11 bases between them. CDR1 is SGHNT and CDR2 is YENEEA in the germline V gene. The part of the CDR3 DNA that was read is TGTGCCAGCAGCTTAGAGGCGGGGTCATATGAG. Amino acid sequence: CASSLEAGSYE. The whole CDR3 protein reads CASSLEAGSYEQFF.

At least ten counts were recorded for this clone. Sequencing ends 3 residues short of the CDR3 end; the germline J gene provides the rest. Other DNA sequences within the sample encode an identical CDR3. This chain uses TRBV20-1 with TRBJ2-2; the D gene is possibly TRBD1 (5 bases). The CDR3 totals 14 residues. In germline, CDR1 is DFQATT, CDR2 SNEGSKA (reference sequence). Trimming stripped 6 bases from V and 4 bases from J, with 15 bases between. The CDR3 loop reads CSARPSGLTGELFF. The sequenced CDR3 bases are TGCAGTGCCCGGCCATCAGGGCTCACCGGGGAG.

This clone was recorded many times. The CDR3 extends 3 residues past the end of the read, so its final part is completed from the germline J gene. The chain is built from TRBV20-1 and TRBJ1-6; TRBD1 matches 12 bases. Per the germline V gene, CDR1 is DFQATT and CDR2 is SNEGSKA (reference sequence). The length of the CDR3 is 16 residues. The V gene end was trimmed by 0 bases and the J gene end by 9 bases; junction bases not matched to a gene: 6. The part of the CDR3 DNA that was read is TGCAGTGCTAGAGATCCGGCGGGACAGGGGGCTTCACCC. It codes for CSARDPAGQGASP. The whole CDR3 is CSARDPAGQGASPLHF.

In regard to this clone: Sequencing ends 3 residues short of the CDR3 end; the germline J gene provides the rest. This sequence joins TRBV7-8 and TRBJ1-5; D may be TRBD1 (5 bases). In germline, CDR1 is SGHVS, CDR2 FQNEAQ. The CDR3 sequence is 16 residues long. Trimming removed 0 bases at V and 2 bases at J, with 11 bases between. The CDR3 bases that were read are TGTGCCAGCAGCTTAGCGCAGGGCCCGGGCAATCAGCCC. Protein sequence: CASSLAQGPGNQP. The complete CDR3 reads CASSLAQGPGNQPQHF.

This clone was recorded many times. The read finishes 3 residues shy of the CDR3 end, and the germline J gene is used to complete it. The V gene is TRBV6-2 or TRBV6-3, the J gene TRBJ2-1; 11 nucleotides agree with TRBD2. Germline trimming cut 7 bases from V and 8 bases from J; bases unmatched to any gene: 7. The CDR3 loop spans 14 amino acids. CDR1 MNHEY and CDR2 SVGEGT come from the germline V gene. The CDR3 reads CASKISGGVYEQFF. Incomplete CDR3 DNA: TGTGCCAGCAAAATTAGCGGGGGGGTCTATGAG.

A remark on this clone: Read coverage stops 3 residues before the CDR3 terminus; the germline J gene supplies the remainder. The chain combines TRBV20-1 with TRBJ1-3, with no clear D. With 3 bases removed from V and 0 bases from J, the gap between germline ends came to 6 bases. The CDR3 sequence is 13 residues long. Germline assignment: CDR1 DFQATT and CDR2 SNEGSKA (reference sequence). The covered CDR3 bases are TGCAGTGCTAGCGGGGACTCTGGAAACACC. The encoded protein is CSASGDSGNT. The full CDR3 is CSASGDSGNTIYF.

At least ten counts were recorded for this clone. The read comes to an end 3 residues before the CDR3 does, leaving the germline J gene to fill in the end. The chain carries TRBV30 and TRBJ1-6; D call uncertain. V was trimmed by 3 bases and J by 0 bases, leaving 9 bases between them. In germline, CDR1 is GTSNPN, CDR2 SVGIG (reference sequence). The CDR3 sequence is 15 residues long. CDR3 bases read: TGTGCCTGGAGGTACACGAGCTCCTATAATTCACCC. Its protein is CAWRYTSSYNSP. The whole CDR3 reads CAWRYTSSYNSPLHF.

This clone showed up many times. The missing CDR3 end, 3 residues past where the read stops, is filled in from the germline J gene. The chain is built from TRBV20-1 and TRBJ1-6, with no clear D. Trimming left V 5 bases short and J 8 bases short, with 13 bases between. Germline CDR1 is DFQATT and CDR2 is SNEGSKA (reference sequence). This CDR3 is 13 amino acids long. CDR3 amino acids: CSAGPEPHSPLHF. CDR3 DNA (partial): TGCAGTGCTGGGCCAGAACCACATTCACCC.

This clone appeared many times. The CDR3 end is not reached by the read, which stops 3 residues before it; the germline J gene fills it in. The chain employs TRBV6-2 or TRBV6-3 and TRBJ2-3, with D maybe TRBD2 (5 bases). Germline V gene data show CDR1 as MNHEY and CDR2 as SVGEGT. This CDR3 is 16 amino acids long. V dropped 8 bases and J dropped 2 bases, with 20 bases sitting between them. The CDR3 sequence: CASSGNDDRLTDTQYF. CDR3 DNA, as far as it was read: TGTGCCAGCTCGGGGAATGATGACCGGCTCACAGATACG.

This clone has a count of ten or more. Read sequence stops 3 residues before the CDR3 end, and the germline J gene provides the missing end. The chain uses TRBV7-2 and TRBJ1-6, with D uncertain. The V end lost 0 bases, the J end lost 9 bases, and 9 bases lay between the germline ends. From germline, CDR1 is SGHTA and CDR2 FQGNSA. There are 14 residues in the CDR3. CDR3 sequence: CASSLAPGSSPLHF. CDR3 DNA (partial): TGTGCCAGCAGCTTAGCGCCGGGGTCTTCACCC.

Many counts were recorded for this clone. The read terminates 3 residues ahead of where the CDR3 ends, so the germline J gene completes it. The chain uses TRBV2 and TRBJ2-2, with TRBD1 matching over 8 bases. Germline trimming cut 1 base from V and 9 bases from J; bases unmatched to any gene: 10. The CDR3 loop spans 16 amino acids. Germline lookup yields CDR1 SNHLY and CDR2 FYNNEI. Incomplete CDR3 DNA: TGTGCCAGCAGTGAAGGAGGGCAGGGGGCGCTGAGGGAG. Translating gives CASSEGGQGALRE. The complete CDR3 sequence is CASSEGGQGALRELFF.

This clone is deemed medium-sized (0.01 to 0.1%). The sequenced part of the CDR3 DNA is TGTGCCAGCAGACCTAGACAGGGGAGGACTGAA. Protein product: CASRPRQGRTE. The full CDR3 reads CASRPRQGRTEAFF. The chain carries TRBV5-6 and TRBJ1-1; 8 bases line up with TRBD1. Coverage ceases 3 residues before the CDR3 finishes, and the germline J gene fills in the end. V shed 5 bases and J 5 bases; nucleotides not matched to a gene: 8. Germline lookup yields CDR1 SGHDT and CDR2 YYEEEE. This CDR3 is built from 14 residues.

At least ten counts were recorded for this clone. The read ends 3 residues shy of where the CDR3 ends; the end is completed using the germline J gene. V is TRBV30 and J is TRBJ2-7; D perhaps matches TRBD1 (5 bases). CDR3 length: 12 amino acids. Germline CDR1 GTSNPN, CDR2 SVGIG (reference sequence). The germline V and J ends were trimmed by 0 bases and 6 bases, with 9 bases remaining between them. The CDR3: CAWSVSRAEQYF. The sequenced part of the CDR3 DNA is TGTGCCTGGAGTGTTTCCAGGGCCGAG. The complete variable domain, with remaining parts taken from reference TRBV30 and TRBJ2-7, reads SQTIHQWPATLVQPVGSPLSLECTVEGTSNPNLYWYRQAAGRGLQLLFYSVGIGQISSEVPQNLSASRPQDRQFILSSKKLLLSDSGFYLCAWSVSRAEQYFGPGTRLTVT.

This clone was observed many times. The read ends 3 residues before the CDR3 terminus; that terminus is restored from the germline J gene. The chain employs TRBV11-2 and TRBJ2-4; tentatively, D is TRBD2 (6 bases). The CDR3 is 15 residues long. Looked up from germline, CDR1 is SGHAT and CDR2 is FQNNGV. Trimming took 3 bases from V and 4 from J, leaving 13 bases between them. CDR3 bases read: TGTGCCAGCAGCTTTGACCCCGGGGGAAAAAACATT. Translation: CASSFDPGGKNI. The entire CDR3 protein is CASSFDPGGKNIQYF.

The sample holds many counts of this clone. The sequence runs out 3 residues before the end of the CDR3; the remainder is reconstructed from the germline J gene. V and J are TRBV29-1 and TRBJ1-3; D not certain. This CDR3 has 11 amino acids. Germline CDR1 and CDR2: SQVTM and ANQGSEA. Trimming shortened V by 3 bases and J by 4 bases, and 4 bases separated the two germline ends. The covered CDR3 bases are TGCAGCGTTGACTCGGGAAACACC. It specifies CSVDSGNT. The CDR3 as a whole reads CSVDSGNTIYF.

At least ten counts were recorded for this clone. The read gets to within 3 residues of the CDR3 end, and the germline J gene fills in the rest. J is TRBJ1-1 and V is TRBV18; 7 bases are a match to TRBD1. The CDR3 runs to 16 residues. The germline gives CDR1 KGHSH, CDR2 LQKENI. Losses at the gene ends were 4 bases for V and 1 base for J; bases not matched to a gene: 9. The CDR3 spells CASSRLPGTANTEAFF. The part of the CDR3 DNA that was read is TGTGCCAGCTCACGCTTACCAGGGACAGCGAACACTGAA.

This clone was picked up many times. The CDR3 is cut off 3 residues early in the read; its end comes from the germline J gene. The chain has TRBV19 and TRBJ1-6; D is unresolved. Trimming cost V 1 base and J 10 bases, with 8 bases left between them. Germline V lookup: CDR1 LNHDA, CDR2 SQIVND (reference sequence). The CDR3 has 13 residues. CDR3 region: CASSIAGKSPLHF. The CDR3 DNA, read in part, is TGTGCCAGTAGTATAGCGGGGAAATCACCC.